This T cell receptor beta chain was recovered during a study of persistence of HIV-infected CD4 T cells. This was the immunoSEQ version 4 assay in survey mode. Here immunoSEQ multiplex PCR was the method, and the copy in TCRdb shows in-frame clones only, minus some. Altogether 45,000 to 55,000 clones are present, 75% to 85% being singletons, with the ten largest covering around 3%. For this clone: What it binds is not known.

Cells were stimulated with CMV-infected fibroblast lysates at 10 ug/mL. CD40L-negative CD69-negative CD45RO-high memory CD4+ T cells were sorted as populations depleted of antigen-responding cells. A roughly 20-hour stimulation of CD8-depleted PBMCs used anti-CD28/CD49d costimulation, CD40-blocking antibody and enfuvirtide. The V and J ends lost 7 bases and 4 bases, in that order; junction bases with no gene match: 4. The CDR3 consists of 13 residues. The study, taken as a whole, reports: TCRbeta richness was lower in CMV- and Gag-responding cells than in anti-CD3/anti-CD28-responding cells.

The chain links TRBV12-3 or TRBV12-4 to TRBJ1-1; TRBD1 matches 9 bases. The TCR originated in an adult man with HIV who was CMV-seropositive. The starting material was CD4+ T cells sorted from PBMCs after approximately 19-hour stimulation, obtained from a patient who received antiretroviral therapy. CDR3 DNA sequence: TGTGCCAGCACCTTGGACAGGGGCACTGAAGCTTTCTTT. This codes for CASTLDRGTEAFF.